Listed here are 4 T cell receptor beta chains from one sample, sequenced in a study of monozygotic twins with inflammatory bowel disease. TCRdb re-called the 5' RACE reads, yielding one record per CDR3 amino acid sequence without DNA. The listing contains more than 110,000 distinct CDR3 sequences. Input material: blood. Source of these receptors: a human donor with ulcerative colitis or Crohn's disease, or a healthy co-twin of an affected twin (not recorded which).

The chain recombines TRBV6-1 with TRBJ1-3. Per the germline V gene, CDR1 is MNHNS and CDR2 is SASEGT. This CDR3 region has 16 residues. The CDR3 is CASTRLDGRSGNTIYF.

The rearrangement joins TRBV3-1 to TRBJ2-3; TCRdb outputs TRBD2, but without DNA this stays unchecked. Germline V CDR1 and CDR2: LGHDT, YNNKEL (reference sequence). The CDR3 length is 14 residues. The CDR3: CARERDASTDTQYF.

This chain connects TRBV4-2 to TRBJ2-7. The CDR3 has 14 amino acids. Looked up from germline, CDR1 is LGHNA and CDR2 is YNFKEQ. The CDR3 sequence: CASSQDPETYEQYF.

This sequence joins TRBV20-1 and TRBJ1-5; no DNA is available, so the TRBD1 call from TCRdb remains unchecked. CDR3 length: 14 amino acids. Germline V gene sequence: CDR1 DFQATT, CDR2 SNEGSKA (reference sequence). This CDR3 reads CSARDRTAGEPQHF.